What follows is one T cell receptor beta chain and its context. Antigen: not known. Per the germline V gene, CDR1 is GTSNPN and CDR2 is SVGIG (reference sequence). The CDR3 is made up of 14 amino acids. Trimming took 1 base from V and 3 from J, leaving 9 bases between them. This record comes from a study of cytotoxic CD8 clonotypes in ibrutinib-treated CLL. Study-wide results and caveats: Before falling back toward baseline at progression, clonality had risen at the time of ibrutinib response.

Measured with immunoSEQ multiplex PCR; TCRdb has only the in-frame clones, and not every one. In the table there are some 200,000 clones, 60% to 80% of which are singletons. The input for sequencing was PBMCs, taken after 12 months of ibrutinib treatment. The source is a human donor with chronic lymphocytic leukemia. V and J are TRBV30 and TRBJ2-2, with D possibly being TRBD2 (6 bases). DNA for the CDR3: TGTGCCTGGAGTGCGGGACTGCACACCGGGGAGCTGTTTTTT. Encoded protein: CAWSAGLHTGELFF.